Included here is one T cell receptor beta chain sequence, with context. This sample was taken from a study of spatial heterogeneity in lung cancer. As for the study in general: Detected beta-chain sequences consistently exceeded alpha-chain sequences. There were, on average, more than eight raw-read appearances for each unique TCR and UMI combination.

Sample time point: blood at routine non-recurrence follow-up after resection. Extraction of whole RNA from tumor, nontumor lung or frozen PBMC preceded unsorted sequencing. Germline V gene sequence: CDR1 WNHNN, CDR2 SYGVQD (reference sequence). The CDR3 loop spans 12 amino acids. V lost 6 bases, J lost 4 bases, and 10 bases lay in between. TCRdb ran MiXCR on the 5' RACE reads and lists one entry per CDR3 protein. This sample has roughly 70,000 distinct CDR3 sequences, with 8% to 10% found just once. The material was PBMCs, obtained at follow-up. The TCR comes from a female donor with early-stage non-small cell lung cancer. The chain couples TRBV10-1 to TRBJ2-7; the D gene is possibly TRBD2 (5 bases). CDR3 nucleotides: TGCGCCAGCAGCGGACCGGGATACGAGCAGTACTTC. This codes for CASSGPGYEQYF.